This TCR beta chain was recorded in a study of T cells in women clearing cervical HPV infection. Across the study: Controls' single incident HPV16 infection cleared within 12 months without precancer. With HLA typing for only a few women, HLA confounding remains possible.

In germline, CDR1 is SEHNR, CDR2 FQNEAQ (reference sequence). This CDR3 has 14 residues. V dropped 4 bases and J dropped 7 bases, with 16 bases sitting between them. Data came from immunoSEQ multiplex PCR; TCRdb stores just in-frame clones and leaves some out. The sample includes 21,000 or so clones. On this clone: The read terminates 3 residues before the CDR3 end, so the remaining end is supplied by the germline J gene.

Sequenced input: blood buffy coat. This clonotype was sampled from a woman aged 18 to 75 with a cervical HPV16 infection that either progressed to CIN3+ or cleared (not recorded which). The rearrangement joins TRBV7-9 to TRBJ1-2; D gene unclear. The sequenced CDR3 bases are TGTGCCAGCAGCTCCCAATTCGGTTCGTCTGGC. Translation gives CASSSQFGSSG. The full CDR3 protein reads CASSSQFGSSGYTF. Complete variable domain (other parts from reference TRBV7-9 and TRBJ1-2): DTGVSQNPRHKITKRGQNVTFRCDPISEHNRLYWYRQTLGQGPEFLTYFQNEAQLEKSRLLSDRFSAERPKGSFSTLEIQRTEQGDSAMYLCASSSQFGSSGYTFGSGTRLTVV.